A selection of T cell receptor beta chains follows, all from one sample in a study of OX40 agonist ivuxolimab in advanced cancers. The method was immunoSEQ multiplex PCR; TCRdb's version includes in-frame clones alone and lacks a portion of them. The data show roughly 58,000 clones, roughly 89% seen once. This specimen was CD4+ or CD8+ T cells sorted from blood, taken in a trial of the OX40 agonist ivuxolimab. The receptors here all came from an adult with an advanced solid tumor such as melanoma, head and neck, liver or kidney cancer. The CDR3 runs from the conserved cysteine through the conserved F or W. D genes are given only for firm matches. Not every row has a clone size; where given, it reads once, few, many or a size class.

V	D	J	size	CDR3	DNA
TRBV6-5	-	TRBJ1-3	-	CASSSTGVGLGNTIYF	TGTGCCAGCAGTTCGACAGGAGTAGGGCTTGGCAACACCATATATTTT
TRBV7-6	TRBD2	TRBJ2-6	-	CASSRTSGRSGANVLTF	TGTGCCAGCAGCCGGACTAGCGGGAGGTCGGGGGCCAACGTCCTGACTTTC
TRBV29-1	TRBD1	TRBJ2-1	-	CSVEGQANEQFF	TGCAGCGTTGAGGGACAGGCCAATGAGCAGTTCTTC
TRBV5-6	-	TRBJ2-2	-	CASSQGVADMNTGELFF	TGTGCCAGCAGCCAGGGGGTAGCGGACATGAACACCGGGGAGCTGTTTTTT
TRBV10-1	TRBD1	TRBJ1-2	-	CASSEDREGYTF	TGCGCCAGCAGTGAGGACAGGGAAGGCTACACCTTC
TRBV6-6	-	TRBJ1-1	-	CASSYSGGAGAFF	TGTGCCAGCAGTTACTCAGGGGGGGCGGGCGCTTTCTTT
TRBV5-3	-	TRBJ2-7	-	CAHPEEQYF	TGTGCCCACCCCGAGGAGCAGTACTTC
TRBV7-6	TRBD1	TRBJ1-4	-	CASSRDRGYNEKLFF	TGTGCCAGCAGTAGGGACAGGGGATATAATGAAAAACTGTTTTTT
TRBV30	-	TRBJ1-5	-	CAWSTDGRGSQPQHF	TGTGCCTGGAGCACCGACGGCAGGGGAAGTCAGCCCCAGCATTTT
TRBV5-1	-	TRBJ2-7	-	CASSSSYEQYF	TGCGCCAGCAGCTCCAGCTACGAGCAGTACTTC
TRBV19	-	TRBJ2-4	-	CASSGTGKNIQYF	TGTGCCAGTAGCGGTACAGGGAAAAACATTCAGTACTTC
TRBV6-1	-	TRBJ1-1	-	CASSGAVPNTEAFF	TGTGCCAGCAGCGGGGCAGTCCCGAACACTGAAGCTTTCTTT
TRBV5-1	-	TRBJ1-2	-	CASSFQGQDGYTF	TGCGCCAGCAGCTTTCAGGGGCAGGACGGCTACACCTTC
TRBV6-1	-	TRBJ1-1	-	CASSVSGKNTEAFF	TGTGCCAGCAGTGTATCAGGGAAGAACACTGAAGCTTTCTTT
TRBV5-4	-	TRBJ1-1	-	CASSLGDLRTFF	TGTGCCAGCAGCTTAGGAGACCTTAGGACTTTCTTT
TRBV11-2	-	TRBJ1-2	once	CASSVVQGSGYTF	TGTGCCAGCAGCGTCGTACAGGGTTCTGGCTACACCTTC
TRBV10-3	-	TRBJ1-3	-	CAISAQGSGNTIYF	TGTGCCATCAGTGCCCAGGGGAGCGGAAACACCATATATTTT
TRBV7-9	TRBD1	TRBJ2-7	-	CASSIRGQGKSF	TGTGCCAGCAGCATAAGAGGACAGGGGAAGTCCTTC
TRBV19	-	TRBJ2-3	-	CASLDGDTQYF	TGTGCCAGCCTCGACGGAGATACGCAGTATTTT
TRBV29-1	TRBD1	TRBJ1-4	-	CSVGPGQGANEKLFF	TGCAGCGTTGGCCCTGGACAGGGGGCGAATGAAAAACTGTTTTTT
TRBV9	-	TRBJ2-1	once	CASSAAGTITYNEQFF	TGTGCCAGCAGCGCCGCCGGGACGATAACCTACAATGAGCAGTTCTTC
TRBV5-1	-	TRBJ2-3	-	CASSLVGYTDTQYF	TGCGCCAGCAGCTTGGTAGGGTACACAGATACGCAGTATTTT
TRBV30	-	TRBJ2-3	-	CAWGGSPQGATDTQYF	TGTGCCTGGGGGGGAAGCCCCCAGGGTGCGACAGATACGCAGTATTTT
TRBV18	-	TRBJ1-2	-	CASSLDDSYGYTF	TGTGCCAGCTCACTAGACGACAGCTATGGCTACACCTTC
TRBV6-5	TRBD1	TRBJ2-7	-	CASSKGQTYEQYF	TGTGCCAGCAGTAAGGGACAGACCTACGAGCAGTACTTC
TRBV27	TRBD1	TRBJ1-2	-	CASTSWTGGVGYTF	TGTGCCAGCACCAGTTGGACAGGGGGAGTTGGCTACACCTTC
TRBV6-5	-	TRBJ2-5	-	CASSRGRGAETQYF	TGTGCCAGCAGCAGGGGGAGGGGGGCAGAGACCCAGTACTTC
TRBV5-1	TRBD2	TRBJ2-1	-	CASSQGGTSGNNEQFF	TGCGCCAGCAGCCAGGGCGGGACTAGCGGTAACAATGAGCAGTTCTTC
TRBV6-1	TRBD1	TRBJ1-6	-	CASSGDRGIYSPLHF	TGTGCCAGCAGTGGGGACAGGGGGATATATTCACCCCTCCACTTT
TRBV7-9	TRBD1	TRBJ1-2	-	CASSSWTGGPANYGYTF	TGTGCCAGCAGCTCCTGGACAGGGGGCCCAGCTAACTATGGCTACACCTTC
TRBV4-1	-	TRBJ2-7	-	CASSLRPRPVLEQYF	TGCGCCAGCAGCCTCCGGCCTCGCCCAGTACTCGAGCAGTACTTC
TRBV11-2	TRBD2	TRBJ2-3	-	CASSLGQAGGLADTQYF	TGTGCCAGCAGCTTGGGCCAAGCGGGGGGGTTGGCAGATACGCAGTATTTT
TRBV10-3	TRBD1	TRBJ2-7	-	CAIRPGATGAYEQYF	TGTGCCATCAGGCCAGGGGCCACAGGGGCGTACGAGCAGTACTTC
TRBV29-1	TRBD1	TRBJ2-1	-	CSVGRGIARNEQFF	TGCAGCGTTGGCAGGGGGATAGCGAGGAATGAGCAGTTCTTC
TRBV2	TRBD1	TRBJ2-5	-	CASSAGTGETQYF	TGTGCCAGCAGTGCCGGGACAGGAGAGACCCAGTACTTC
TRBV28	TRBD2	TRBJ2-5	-	CASSSPSGGREETQYF	TGTGCCAGCAGTTCCCCCTCGGGAGGCAGGGAAGAGACCCAGTACTTC
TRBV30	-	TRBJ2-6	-	CAWSVRGSGANVLTF	TGTGCCTGGAGTGTACGGGGTAGTGGGGCCAACGTCCTGACTTTC
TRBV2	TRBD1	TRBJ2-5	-	CASSRGRGQETQYF	TGTGCCAGCAGTAGGGGCAGGGGGCAAGAGACCCAGTACTTC
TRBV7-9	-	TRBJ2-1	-	CASSSSPSSYNEQFF	TGTGCCAGCAGCTCCAGCCCCAGCTCCTACAATGAGCAGTTCTTC
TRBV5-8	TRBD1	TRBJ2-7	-	CASSLAGGFSYEQYF	TGTGCCAGCAGCTTGGCAGGGGGCTTCTCCTACGAGCAGTACTTC
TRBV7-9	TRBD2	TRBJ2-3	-	CASSRLAGGPIDTQYF	TGTGCCAGCAGCCGACTAGCGGGGGGGCCGATAGATACGCAGTATTTT
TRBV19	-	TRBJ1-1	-	CASTLNQRDTEAFF	TGTGCCAGTACCCTCAATCAGAGGGACACTGAAGCTTTCTTT
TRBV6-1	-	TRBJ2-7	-	CASRVSLGEQYF	TGTGCCAGCAGGGTCAGCCTCGGGGAGCAGTACTTC
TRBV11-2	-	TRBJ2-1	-	CASSTGFEQFF	TGTGCCAGCAGCACAGGGTTTGAGCAGTTCTTC
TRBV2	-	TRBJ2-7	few	CASRTGLPYEQYF	TGTGCCAGCAGGACGGGACTTCCCTACGAGCAGTACTTC
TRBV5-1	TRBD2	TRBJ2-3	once	CASSLALTSGRFADTQYF	TGCGCCAGCAGCTTGGCCCTGACTAGCGGGAGGTTTGCAGATACGCAGTATTTT
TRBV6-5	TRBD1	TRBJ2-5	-	CASSWTGAGRETQYF	TGTGCCAGCAGCTGGACAGGGGCGGGTCGAGAGACCCAGTACTTC
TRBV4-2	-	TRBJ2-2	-	CASSQGGTQGDTGELFF	TGTGCCAGCAGCCAAGGGGGGACACAAGGGGACACCGGGGAGCTGTTTTTT
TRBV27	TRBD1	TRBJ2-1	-	CASRDRVGQFF	TGTGCCAGCAGGGACAGGGTAGGGCAGTTCTTC
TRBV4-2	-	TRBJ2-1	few	CASSQVSEHEQFF	TGTGCCAGCAGCCAAGTTTCAGAACATGAGCAGTTCTTC
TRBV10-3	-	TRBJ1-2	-	CAISGPPGFMSGYTF	TGTGCCATCAGCGGGCCCCCAGGGTTCATGAGTGGCTACACCTTC